These 20 T cell receptor beta chains share one sample of origin, sequenced in a study of T cells in Graves' hyperthyroidism and ophthalmopathy. RNA transcripts yielded amplified TCR beta CDR3 regions. A first-round RT-PCR of the TCR CDR3 used the HTBI primer set. Via MiXCR, TCRdb re-called the multiplex PCR reads, giving one row per CDR3 protein. Here the sample spans about 710,000 distinct CDR3 sequences, less than 20% being singletons. Specimen: blood. The receptors come from a man between 18 and 29 years old with Graves' hyperthyroidism.

In its sample, this clonotype was seen many times. This rearrangement joins TRBV20-1 to TRBJ2-6, with D perhaps TRBD2 (5 bases). The CDR3 spans 16 residues. Trimming pared 1 base from V and 2 bases from J, leaving 12 bases between. Germline CDR1 DFQATT, CDR2 SNEGSKA (reference sequence). As DNA, the CDR3 is TGCAGTGCTAGAGGAACGGCCGGGGCTGGGGCCAACGTCCTGACTTTC. This gives the protein CSARGTAGAGANVLTF.

The chain is built from TRBV5-5 and TRBJ2-3; maybe TRBD2 (5 bases). The germline V gene encodes CDR1 SGHKS and CDR2 YYEKEE (reference sequence). The CDR3 is 16 residues long. V shed 1 base and J shed 0 bases, with 12 bases lying between them. CDR3 in amino acids: CASSLRWGESTDTQYF. CDR3 DNA sequence: TGTGCCAGCAGCTTGAGATGGGGAGAAAGCACAGATACGCAGTATTTT. The full variable domain, rest sourced from reference TRBV5-5 and TRBJ2-3, is DAGVTQSPTHLIKTRGQQVTLRCSPISGHKSVSWYQQVLGQGPQFIFQYYEKEERGRGNFPDRFSARQFPNYSSELNVNALLLGDSALYLCASSLRWGESTDTQYFGPGTRLTVL.

Only a few counts were recorded for this clonotype. An end of the junction does not agree with germline; a read error may underlie this. CDR3 DNA sequence: TGTGCCAGCAGCCCCAAGCTAAAGCGAAATGGGCAGTTCTTC. Translating it yields CASSPKLKRNGQFF. The rearrangement uses TRBV28 and TRBJ2-1; D ambiguous. The germline gives CDR1 MDHEN, CDR2 SYDVKM. The CDR3 spans 14 residues.

This clonotype was recorded once. For the CDR3, the DNA is TGTGCCAGCAGATCAAACCAGGGGGCCGGTGGCTACACCTTC. Translating gives CASRSNQGAGGYTF. This chain joins TRBV12-3 or TRBV12-4 and TRBJ1-2; 8 bases are a match to TRBD1. The CDR3 is 14 residues long. The V segment lost 6 bases and the J segment 7 bases; nucleotides outside the gene matches: 10.

A remark on this clonotype: This may stem from a read error, because a much larger clone lies one nucleotide away. The CDR3 does not end in the conserved phenylalanine or tryptophan, so this is likely a read error. The V gene is TRBV29-1, the J gene TRBJ2-5; D gene ambiguous. The CDR3 sequence is 17 residues long. The ends were cut back, 3 bases at V and 0 bases at J, with 20 bases in the middle. Germline V gene lookup returns CDR1 SQVTM and CDR2 ANQGSEA. The CDR3 nucleotides read TGCAGCGTTGACGGAGTAAGGTCCGGCTTGGACCAAGAGACCCAGTACTGC. Its protein is CSVDGVRSGLDQETQYC.

This clonotype was counted a few times. This rearrangement joins TRBV12-3 or TRBV12-4 to TRBJ2-5; possibly TRBD1 for D (5 bases). The ends were cut back, 6 bases at V and 4 bases at J, with 21 bases in the middle. CDR3 size: 16 residues. CDR3 DNA: TGTGCCAGCAGGACCAGTTTGGGGCAGTTAGGAGAGACCCAGTACTTC. Its protein is CASRTSLGQLGETQYF.

This clonotype showed up many times. CDR3 coding DNA: TGTGCCAGCAGCCAGGGGGGACTGACGAACACTGAAGCTTTCTTT. This sequence encodes CASSQGGLTNTEAFF. The gene calls are TRBV3-1 and TRBJ1-1, with a possible D match to TRBD1 (5 bases). Germline CDR1 LGHDT, CDR2 YNNKEL (reference sequence). The CDR3 contains 15 residues. V dropped 3 bases and J dropped 1 base, with 12 bases sitting between them. The whole variable domain, remainder taken from reference TRBV3-1 and TRBJ1-1, is DTAVSQTPKYLVTQMGNDKSIKCEQNLGHDTMYWYKQDSKKFLKIMFSYNNKELIINETVPNRFSPKSPDKAHLNLHINSLELGDSAVYFCASSQGGLTNTEAFFGQGTRLTVV.

There are a few counts of this clonotype. The V gene is TRBV29-1, the J gene TRBJ2-5; D is perhaps TRBD2 (5 bases). V was cut by 5 bases and J by 3 bases, with 19 bases left in between. CDR1 and CDR2 from the germline V gene are SQVTM and ANQGSEA. The length of the CDR3 is 15 residues. CDR3 sequence: CSVRGQVPREETQYF. The CDR3 bases are TGCAGCGTTCGAGGGCAGGTCCCCCGGGAAGAGACCCAGTACTTC.

This clonotype was counted at least ten times. The genes are TRBV28 and TRBJ2-1; D ambiguous. The germline V gene has CDR1 MDHEN and CDR2 SYDVKM. CDR3 length: 13 amino acids. Trimming stripped 5 bases from V and 4 bases from J, with 9 bases between. In nucleotides, the CDR3 is TGTGCCAGCAGTGTCGATGGGTACAATGAGCAGTTCTTC. Its protein product is CASSVDGYNEQFF.

CDR3 residues: CAIKGLAAYNEQFF. The DNA of the CDR3 is TGTGCCATCAAGGGGCTAGCGGCCTACAATGAGCAGTTCTTC. V is TRBV10-3 and J is TRBJ2-1; TRBD2 matches at 7 bases. V lost 7 bases, J lost 2 bases, and 5 bases stayed unmatched. The CDR3 is made up of 14 amino acids. Germline assignment: CDR1 ENHRY and CDR2 SYGVKD.

This clonotype was found a few times. The chain joins TRBV19 to TRBJ2-2; TRBD2 aligns across 7 bases. Germline V gene data show CDR1 as LNHDA and CDR2 as SQIVND (reference sequence). The CDR3 length is 17 residues. The V segment lost 6 bases and the J segment 3 bases; nucleotides outside the gene matches: 13. CDR3 region: CASRKSHGRGDTGELFF. The CDR3 coding sequence is TGTGCCAGTAGGAAGAGCCACGGACGGGGGGACACCGGGGAGCTGTTTTTT.

There are many counts of this clonotype. The chain combines TRBV3-1 with TRBJ1-2; no clear D. Germline CDR1 reads LGHDT; CDR2 reads YNNKEL (reference sequence). The CDR3 is 15 amino acids. V dropped 1 base and J dropped 5 bases, with 14 bases sitting between them. As DNA, the CDR3 is TGTGCCAGCAGCCAAGTCCCAGACCTGGAGTATGGCTACACCTTC. Translation gives CASSQVPDLEYGYTF.

The chain has TRBV12-3 or TRBV12-4 and TRBJ2-3, with D possibly being TRBD1 (6 bases). Trimming removed 6 bases from V and 2 bases from J, with 15 bases in between. CDR3 length equals 15 residues. This CDR3 is CASRGWDTYTDTQYF. The CDR3 nucleotides are TGTGCCAGCAGAGGATGGGACACCTACACAGATACGCAGTATTTT.

The chain has TRBV7-2 and TRBJ2-1; 7 bases agree with TRBD2. Germline V CDR1 and CDR2: SGHTA, FQGNSA. V lost 1 base to trimming and J lost 8 bases; unmatched junction nucleotides: 11. This CDR3 spans 16 amino acids. CDR3 sequence: CASSLVPGLPPHEQFF. The CDR3 DNA follows: TGTGCCAGCAGCTTAGTCCCGGGACTACCACCCCATGAGCAGTTCTTC.

Ten or more counts support this clonotype. The CDR3 sequence is CASYTRAGSSYEQYF. Written as DNA, the CDR3 is TGTGCCAGTTATACTCGGGCAGGGAGCTCCTACGAGCAGTACTTC. This chain joins TRBV28 and TRBJ2-7; D may match TRBD1 or TRBD2 (5 bases each). V lost 9 bases to trimming and J lost 0 bases, with 18 bases between them. CDR1 and CDR2 (germline): MDHEN, SYDVKM. This CDR3 contains 15 residues.

This clonotype was counted a few times. CDR3 coding DNA: TGTGCCAGCGGAAGAGAGAACACCGGGGAGCTGTTTTTT. Residues: CASGRENTGELFF. The rearrangement joins TRBV2 to TRBJ2-2; D unresolved. Germline lookup yields CDR1 SNHLY and CDR2 FYNNEI. The CDR3 totals 13 residues. V was cut by 8 bases and J by 1 base, with 8 bases left in between.

The chain carries TRBV12-3 or TRBV12-4 and TRBJ1-5; D is uncertain. Deletions cut 1 base from V and 3 bases from J, with 10 bases between. The CDR3 has 15 amino acids. CDR3 sequence (DNA): TGTGCCAGCAGTTTAGGTAGGCAGAACAATCAGCCCCAGCATTTT. Its translation is CASSLGRQNNQPQHF.

DNA for the CDR3: TGTGCCAGCAGCCCTGGGGAGTCGGAGACCCAGTACTTC. This codes for CASSPGESETQYF. This rearrangement joins TRBV6-1 to TRBJ2-5; tentatively, D is TRBD2 (5 bases). The V gene lost 6 bases and the J gene lost 5 bases, with 13 bases spanning the gap. Germline CDR1 and CDR2: MNHNS and SASEGT. The CDR3 has 13 amino acids.

V usage is TRBV30 and J usage is TRBJ1-1; a possible D gene is TRBD1 (6 bases). CDR3 length: 14 amino acids. Trimming removed 3 bases from V and 5 bases from J, with 16 bases in between. Per the germline V gene, CDR1 is GTSNPN and CDR2 is SVGIG (reference sequence). In DNA, the CDR3 is TGTGCCTGGAGCCCCACGCGGGGGCATACTGAAGCTTTCTTT. Translating gives CAWSPTRGHTEAFF.

This clonotype was seen ten or more times. V gene TRBV30 combines with J gene TRBJ2-7, with TRBD1 identical over 9 bases. This CDR3 is 16 amino acids long. Per germline, CDR1 GTSNPN and CDR2 SVGIG (reference sequence). With V trimmed by 5 bases and J by 2 bases, 13 bases remained unmatched. The DNA for the CDR3 is TGTGCCTGGTCGGGACAGGGTACCAGCGGGACCTACGAGCAGTACTTC. Translation gives CAWSGQGTSGTYEQYF. The whole variable domain, remainder taken from reference TRBV30 and TRBJ2-7, is SQTIHQWPATLVQPVGSPLSLECTVEGTSNPNLYWYRQAAGRGLQLLFYSVGIGQISSEVPQNLSASRPQDRQFILSSKKLLLSDSGFYLCAWSGQGTSGTYEQYFGPGTRLTVT.